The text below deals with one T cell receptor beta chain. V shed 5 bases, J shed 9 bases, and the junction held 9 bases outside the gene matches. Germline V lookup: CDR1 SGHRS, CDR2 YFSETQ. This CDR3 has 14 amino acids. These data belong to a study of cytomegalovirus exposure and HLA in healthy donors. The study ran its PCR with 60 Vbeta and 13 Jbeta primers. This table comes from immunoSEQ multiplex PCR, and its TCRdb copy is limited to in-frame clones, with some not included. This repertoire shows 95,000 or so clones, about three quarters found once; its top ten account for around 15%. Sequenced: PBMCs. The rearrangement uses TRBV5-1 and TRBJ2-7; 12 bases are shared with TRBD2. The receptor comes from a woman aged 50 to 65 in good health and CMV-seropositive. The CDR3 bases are TGCGCCAGCAGGCGGACTAGCGGGACTCTAAGGCAGTACTTC. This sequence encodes CASRRTSGTLRQYF.